The 28 T cell receptor beta chains listed next were all sequenced from one sample in a study of blood T cell repertoires in COVID-19. Sequencing was performed with immunoSEQ multiplex PCR; in TCRdb, only in-frame clones are kept and a portion is missing. This table has over 300,000 clones, 70% to 90% appearing once. What was sequenced was peripheral blood. The origin of the receptors is a man aged 35-49 years with acute or convalescent COVID-19.

The J gene is TRBJ2-1, the V gene TRBV9, with 7 bases that match TRBD2. From germline, CDR1 is SGDLS and CDR2 YYNGEE. Trimming took 4 bases from V and 6 from J; bases not matched to a gene: 7. There are 14 residues in the CDR3. The CDR3 coding sequence is TGTGCCAGCAGCATTCGACTAGCCGGCAATGAGCAGTTCTTC. It is translated as CASSIRLAGNEQFF. Full variable domain (rest looked up from reference TRBV9 and TRBJ2-1): DSGVTQTPKHLITATGQRVTLRCSPRSGDLSVYWYQQSLDQGLQFLIQYYNGEERAKGNILERFSAQQFPDLHSELNLSSLELGDSALYFCASSIRLAGNEQFFGPGTRLTVL.

This chain joins TRBV6-5 and TRBJ1-5; no firm D call. This CDR3 has 13 amino acids. Germline CDR1 and CDR2: MNHEY and SVGAGI. Trimming pared 7 bases from V and 3 bases from J, leaving 10 bases between. The CDR3 protein is CASTFGFNQPQHF. The CDR3 DNA is TGTGCCAGCACTTTTGGCTTCAATCAGCCCCAGCATTTT.

The chain links TRBV5-1 to TRBJ1-1; 11 nucleotides align to TRBD1. J was trimmed by 0 bases and V by 3 bases; bases with no gene match: 7. The CDR3 is 17 amino acids. The germline gives CDR1 SGHRS, CDR2 YFSETQ. The CDR3 bases are TGCGCCAGCAGCTCCCTGGGACAGGGGGGGATGAACACTGAAGCTTTCTTT. Its translation: CASSSLGQGGMNTEAFF.

The chain joins TRBV6-5 to TRBJ2-1, with TRBD1 matching over 7 bases. V gave up 5 bases and J gave up 8 bases; unmatched junction bases: 6. This CDR3 is 13 amino acids long. Germline CDR1 and CDR2: MNHEY and SVGAGI. This CDR3 reads CASSRLDRDEQFF. The CDR3 DNA is TGTGCCAGCAGTCGCCTCGACAGGGATGAGCAGTTCTTC.

The V call is TRBV5-6, the J call TRBJ1-3; a possible D gene is TRBD1 (6 bases). The CDR3 length is 14 residues. V was trimmed by 4 bases and J by 0 bases, leaving 8 bases between them. Germline CDR1 reads SGHDT; CDR2 reads YYEEEE. CDR3 residues: CASSRQVSGNTIYF. Written as DNA, the CDR3 is TGTGCCAGCAGCCGACAGGTCTCTGGAAACACCATATATTTT.

The V gene is TRBV30, the J gene TRBJ1-1, with D tentatively TRBD1 (5 bases). The germline gives CDR1 GTSNPN, CDR2 SVGIG (reference sequence). Trimming left V 5 bases short and J 1 base short, with 8 bases between. There are 12 residues in the CDR3. The CDR3 loop is CAWDSQNTEAFF. Written as DNA, the CDR3 is TGTGCCTGGGACAGCCAGAACACTGAAGCTTTCTTT.

The chain joins TRBV27 to TRBJ2-3, with D maybe TRBD1 (6 bases). CDR3 size: 14 residues. Germline CDR1 MNHEY, CDR2 SMNVEV (reference sequence). Trimming removed 7 bases from V and 1 base from J, with 12 bases in between. In DNA form, the CDR3 reads TGTGCCAGCAAGTTACAGGGAGGCACAGATACGCAGTATTTT. Its translation is CASKLQGGTDTQYF.

This chain links TRBV28 with TRBJ2-1, with a weak D call TRBD1 (5 bases). The CDR3 loop spans 11 amino acids. Trimming took off 6 bases at V and 12 bases at J, with 12 bases between the two ends. Germline loops: CDR1 MDHEN, CDR2 SYDVKM. CDR3 region: CASRNIDRQFF. The CDR3 DNA reads as TGTGCCAGCAGAAATATCGACAGGCAGTTCTTC. The variable domain in full, with the rest retrieved from reference TRBV28 and TRBJ2-1, is DVKVTQSSRYLVKRTGEKVFLECVQDMDHENMFWYRQDPGLGLRLIYFSYDVKMKEKGDIPEGYSVSREKKERFSLILESASTNQTSMYLCASRNIDRQFFGPGTRLTVL.

This chain connects TRBV2 to TRBJ2-3, with D possibly TRBD2 on 5 matching bases. The CDR3 totals 15 residues. V was shortened by 4 bases and J by 5 bases, with 16 bases between the two germline ends. Germline V gene sequence: CDR1 SNHLY, CDR2 FYNNEI. DNA for the CDR3: TGTGCCAGCAGTGGACGCTCCCCTCGGGAAGATACGCAGTATTTT. Translation gives CASSGRSPREDTQYF.

The V gene is TRBV27, the J gene TRBJ1-1; 11 bases map to TRBD1. The V gene end was trimmed by 5 bases and the J gene end by 0 bases; junction bases not matched to a gene: 8. This CDR3 comprises 17 residues. The V gene's germline CDR1 is MNHEY and CDR2 SMNVEV (reference sequence). The CDR3 is CASSGTGTGGVNTEAFF. The DNA for the CDR3 is TGTGCCAGCAGTGGGACCGGGACAGGGGGAGTGAACACTGAAGCTTTCTTT.

The rearrangement uses TRBV7-9 and TRBJ1-2, with D perhaps TRBD1 (6 bases). V shed 1 base and J shed 8 bases, with 23 bases lying between them. Germline CDR1 is SEHNR and CDR2 is FQNEAQ (reference sequence). CDR3 length equals 17 residues. The chain's CDR3 is CASSLVMSAQGVRGYTF. CDR3 in DNA: TGTGCCAGCAGCTTAGTAATGTCCGCACAGGGTGTGAGGGGCTACACCTTC.

This sequence joins TRBV3-1 (or the pseudogene TRBV3-2) and TRBJ2-3; D is possibly TRBD2 (5 bases). CDR1 is LGHDT, CDR2 YNNKEL, per germline (reference sequence). This CDR3 comprises 17 residues. V gave up 0 bases and J gave up 6 bases, with 19 bases separating them. The CDR3: CASSQEPLAQVFDTQYF. The CDR3 nucleotides read TGTGCCAGCAGCCAAGAGCCCCTAGCCCAGGTTTTTGATACGCAGTATTTT.

The chain uses TRBV7-9 and TRBJ2-7; the D gene is possibly TRBD2 (6 bases). CDR3 size: 14 residues. In germline, CDR1 is SEHNR, CDR2 FQNEAQ (reference sequence). Trimming took 5 bases from V and 7 from J, leaving 18 bases between them. The CDR3 bases are TGTGCCAGCAGCCCACGGAGGGGCCCGGGTGAGCAGTACTTC. Translating it yields CASSPRRGPGEQYF.

In this sample, this clone turned up once. J is TRBJ1-1 and V is TRBV9, with D perhaps matching TRBD1 (6 bases). This CDR3 contains 13 residues. The V end lost 0 bases, the J end lost 6 bases, and 9 bases lay between the germline ends. The V gene's germline CDR1 is SGDLS and CDR2 YYNGEE. In DNA form, the CDR3 reads TGTGCCAGCAGCGTAGACTGGACAGCTGAAGCTTTCTTT. It yields the protein CASSVDWTAEAFF.

This chain uses TRBV25-1 with TRBJ2-7, with 7 bases lining up with TRBD1. The trim removed 2 bases at V and 3 bases at J, leaving 4 bases unmatched. The CDR3 extends over 14 amino acids. Germline V lookup: CDR1 MGHDK, CDR2 SYGVNS. The CDR3 protein is CASSEDRESYEQYF. The CDR3 region has the DNA TGTGCCAGCAGTGAAGACAGGGAGAGCTACGAGCAGTACTTC.

The chain combines TRBV5-6 with TRBJ2-2; a weak D match, TRBD1 (7 bases). This CDR3 is 14 amino acids long. Germline CDR1 reads SGHDT; CDR2 reads YYEEEE. V lost 6 bases, J lost 5 bases, and 14 bases lay in between. CDR3 bases: TGTGCCAGCATAAAGACAGGGAGGACCGGGGAGCTGTTTTTT. Translated, it gives CASIKTGRTGELFF.

As concerns this clone: The same CDR3 is also encoded by other DNA sequences in this sample. The chain links TRBV4-3 to TRBJ1-1, with D possibly TRBD1 on 5 matching bases. CDR1 and CDR2 (germline): LGHNA, YSLEER. Trimming shortened V by 1 base and J by 2 bases, and 5 bases separated the two germline ends. There are 13 residues in the CDR3. CDR3 residues: CASSQGGNTEAFF. DNA of the CDR3: TGCGCCAGCAGCCAAGGGGGCAACACTGAAGCTTTCTTT.

In DNA, the CDR3 is TGTGCCAGCCGGAGGGCCAACTATGGCTACACCTTC. Protein sequence: CASRRANYGYTF. This chain uses TRBV6-5 with TRBJ1-2; D is unclear. In germline, CDR1 is MNHEY, CDR2 SVGAGI. The CDR3 is 12 residues long. V dropped 8 bases and J dropped 2 bases, with 9 bases sitting between them.

The rearrangement links TRBV9 to TRBJ1-1; 10 positions match TRBD1. In germline, CDR1 is SGDLS, CDR2 YYNGEE. The CDR3 consists of 13 residues. J was trimmed by 7 bases and V by 3 bases; bases with no gene match: 3. Here the CDR3 reads CASSATGGIEAFF. The DNA for the CDR3 is TGTGCCAGCAGCGCGACAGGGGGCATTGAAGCTTTCTTT.

The chain has TRBV28 and TRBJ1-1; no clear D. Germline V CDR1 and CDR2: MDHEN, SYDVKM. The V end was cut by 3 bases, the J end by 4 bases, with 9 bases between. The CDR3 contains 13 residues. Here the CDR3 reads CASSLQTRTEAFF. CDR3 sequence (DNA): TGTGCCAGCAGTTTGCAGACTCGCACTGAAGCTTTCTTT.

CDR3 amino acids: CASSPETGTYGYTF. CDR3 DNA sequence: TGTGCCAGCTCACCAGAGACAGGGACCTATGGCTACACCTTC. V and J are TRBV18 and TRBJ1-2; 7 bases are shared with TRBD1. This CDR3 is built from 14 residues. The germline V gene has CDR1 KGHSH and CDR2 LQKENI. Unmatched junction bases numbered 4, after V lost 2 bases and J lost 4 bases. Together with reference TRBV18 and TRBJ1-2, the CDR3 gives the full variable domain: NAGVMQNPRHLVRRRGQEARLRCSPMKGHSHVYWYRQLPEEGLKFMVYLQKENIIDESGMPKERFSAEFPKEGPSILRIQQVVRGDSAAYFCASSPETGTYGYTFGSGTRLTVV.

A single count supports this clone. The chain is built from TRBV24-1 and TRBJ2-1; 10 nucleotides align to TRBD1. The CDR3 contains 16 residues. The V gene's germline CDR1 is KGHDR and CDR2 SFDVKD. Trimming at V came to 4 bases and at J to 10 bases, leaving 12 bases not matched to a gene. The CDR3, as DNA: TGTGCCACCAGTGACACCGACAGGGGGCTTGAATCGGAGCAGTTCTTC. Encoded protein: CATSDTDRGLESEQFF.

V usage is TRBV5-6 and J usage is TRBJ1-4, with D uncertain. The V gene's germline CDR1 is SGHDT and CDR2 YYEEEE. This CDR3 region has 14 residues. Trimming shortened V by 1 base and J by 6 bases, and 10 bases separated the two germline ends. The CDR3 DNA is TGTGCCAGCAGCTTGCGAGAGAAAGATGAAAAACTGTTTTTT. Translated: CASSLREKDEKLFF.

The CDR3 nucleotides read TGTGCCAGCAGTTTAGGTCATGACGACGGGACTAATGAAAAACTGTTTTTT. Translation gives CASSLGHDDGTNEKLFF. The rearrangement joins TRBV6-2 or TRBV6-3 to TRBJ1-4; D remains ambiguous. This CDR3 contains 17 residues. Germline-derived CDR1 and CDR2 are MNHEY and SVGEGT. The ends were cut back, 4 bases at V and 2 bases at J, with 17 bases in the middle.

The rearrangement uses TRBV28 and TRBJ2-7; tentatively, D is TRBD1 (5 bases). V lost 5 bases, J lost 3 bases, and 11 bases lay in between. This CDR3 spans 13 amino acids. Germline CDR1 MDHEN, CDR2 SYDVKM. CDR3 bases: TGTGCCAGCAGTCCAGGACACCACTACGAGCAGTACTTC. This sequence encodes CASSPGHHYEQYF.

This clone was seen a single time. The rearrangement uses TRBV25-1 and TRBJ1-1; 8 nucleotides line up with TRBD1. Germline V gene data show CDR1 as MGHDK and CDR2 as SYGVNS. CDR3 length: 13 residues. With 4 bases clipped from V and 3 bases from J, the junction kept 1 base outside the gene matches. CDR3: CASSARGHTEAFF. The CDR3 nucleotides read TGTGCCAGCAGTGCCAGGGGGCACACTGAAGCTTTCTTT.

The V and J genes are TRBV27 and TRBJ2-7; 12 bases match TRBD2. Losses at the gene ends were 4 bases for V and 3 bases for J; bases not matched to a gene: 7. CDR3 size: 16 residues. The V gene's germline CDR1 is MNHEY and CDR2 SMNVEV (reference sequence). The CDR3: CASSSTSGGRHYEQYF. In DNA form, the CDR3 reads TGTGCCAGCAGTTCTACTAGCGGGGGGAGACACTACGAGCAGTACTTC.

J is TRBJ1-4 and V is TRBV7-9; maybe TRBD1 (6 bases). Germline V gene lookup returns CDR1 SEHNR and CDR2 FQNEAQ (reference sequence). Trimming shortened V by 2 bases and J by 7 bases, and 17 bases separated the two germline ends. There are 16 residues in the CDR3. The chain's CDR3 is CASSLRSQGAGEKLFF. DNA for the CDR3: TGTGCCAGCAGCTTAAGGTCACAGGGAGCCGGTGAAAAACTGTTTTTT.